This T cell receptor (beta chain) was sequenced for a study of shared clonotypes between healthy human individuals. Generated by immunoSEQ multiplex PCR, the TCRdb table keeps only in-frame clones and is missing some. The table has over a million clones, around 95% seen once; the top ten hold roughly 1.2%. The junction had 5 bases not matched to a gene; V was cut back by 7 bases and J by 4 bases. Germline assignment: CDR1 SNHLY and CDR2 FYNNEI. The CDR3 runs to 14 residues. CD4+ cells were split into CD45RA+ naive and CD45RA-negative memory subsets. Sequences were obtained from naive CD4+ T cells sorted from blood. Regarding subset: CD45RA+ positively selected. The sequence derives from a man aged 30 to 45 in good health. The chain uses TRBV2 and TRBJ1-1, with 11 positions matching TRBD1. This chain's CDR3 is CASTGQGAATEAFF. The CDR3 nucleotides are TGTGCCAGCACAGGACAGGGGGCAGCCACTGAAGCTTTCTTT.